Below, 19 T cell receptor beta chains from the same sample are listed, as sequenced in a study of T cells in tumors after PD-1 blockade. This table comes from immunoSEQ multiplex PCR, and its TCRdb copy is limited to in-frame clones, with some not included. The sample gives some 48,000 clones, 79% of which show up once; approximately 15% is in the top ten. Source: PBMCs, taken before anti-PD-1 treatment. The receptor set was obtained from a human donor with basal cell carcinoma.

The chain recombines TRBV12-5 with TRBJ1-1; D not resolved. The CDR3 contains 13 residues. Germline V CDR1 and CDR2: LGHNT, FRNRAP. The V gene lost 1 base and the J gene lost 2 bases, with 5 bases spanning the gap. CDR3 nucleotide sequence: TGTGCTAGTGGTTTGGGGATTAACACTGAAGCTTTCTTT. Amino acid sequence: CASGLGINTEAFF. The full variable domain, with the rest looked up from reference TRBV12-5 and TRBJ1-1, is DARVTQTPRHKVTEMGQEVTMRCQPILGHNTVFWYRQTMMQGLELLAYFRNRAPLDDSGMPKDRFSAEMPDATLATLKIQPSEPRDSAVYFCASGLGINTEAFFGQGTRLTVV.

V usage is TRBV15 and J usage is TRBJ1-3; tentatively, D is TRBD1 (6 bases). The CDR3 runs 15 residues. Deletions cut 0 bases from V and 4 bases from J, with 10 bases between. CDR1 LNHNV and CDR2 YYDKDF come from the germline V gene (reference sequence). CDR3 protein: CATSRDFQGGNTIYF. The CDR3, as DNA: TGTGCCACCAGCAGAGATTTCCAGGGGGGAAACACCATATATTTT.

CDR3 loop: CASSALGQGNTEAFF. The CDR3 bases are TGTGCCAGCAGCGCTCTTGGACAGGGTAACACTGAAGCTTTCTTT. This rearrangement joins TRBV9 to TRBJ1-1; 8 bases are shared with TRBD1. Per germline, CDR1 SGDLS and CDR2 YYNGEE. The CDR3 spans 15 residues. The V segment lost 3 bases and the J segment 2 bases; nucleotides outside the gene matches: 6.

The chain employs TRBV28 and TRBJ1-1; the D is unclear. Germline V gene data show CDR1 as MDHEN and CDR2 as SYDVKM. V dropped 0 bases and J dropped 6 bases, with 8 bases sitting between them. This CDR3 is built from 13 residues. This chain's CDR3 is CASSLWTGAEAFF. In nucleotides, the CDR3 is TGTGCCAGCAGTTTATGGACGGGCGCTGAAGCTTTCTTT.

This rearrangement joins TRBV2 to TRBJ1-1; D gene ambiguous. This CDR3 has 13 residues. Trimming shortened V by 6 bases and J by 4 bases, and 12 bases separated the two germline ends. Germline V gene data show CDR1 as SNHLY and CDR2 as FYNNEI. CDR3 nucleotides: TGTGCCAGCAGACTTACAGTGGGCACTGAAGCTTTCTTT. This translates into CASRLTVGTEAFF. Full variable domain (missing parts from reference TRBV2 and TRBJ1-1): EPEVTQTPSHQVTQMGQEVILRCVPISNHLYFYWYRQILGQKVEFLVSFYNNEISEKSEIFDDQFSVERPDGSNFTLKIRSTKLEDSAMYFCASRLTVGTEAFFGQGTRLTVV.

This clone has just a few counts. This chain links TRBV7-8 with TRBJ1-6; no clear D gene. Looked up from germline, CDR1 is SGHVS and CDR2 is FQNEAQ. Between the trimmed V and J ends, which lost 5 bases and 0 bases, there was a span of 8 bases. This CDR3 comprises 15 residues. The CDR3: CASSPAVSYNSPLHF. CDR3 nucleotide sequence: TGTGCCAGCAGCCCAGCGGTCTCCTATAATTCACCCCTCCACTTT.

This clone has just a few counts. This chain connects TRBV18 to TRBJ2-7; tentatively, D is TRBD1 (6 bases). The CDR3 sequence is 14 residues long. V was pared by 5 bases and J by 0 bases, with 11 bases between. CDR1 KGHSH and CDR2 LQKENI come from the germline V gene. This chain's CDR3 is CASSMDRTSYEQYF. In DNA form, the CDR3 reads TGTGCCAGCTCAATGGACAGAACCTCCTACGAGCAGTACTTC.

The V gene is TRBV7-9, the J gene TRBJ2-5; D might be TRBD1 or TRBD2, each matching 5 bases. Germline-derived CDR1 and CDR2 are SEHNR and FQNEAQ (reference sequence). Deletions cut 6 bases from V and 5 bases from J, with 22 bases between. The CDR3 is 16 amino acids. The CDR3: CASRPPLGTRSETQYF. As DNA, the CDR3 is TGTGCCAGCAGGCCGCCCCTCGGGACCCGAAGTGAGACCCAGTACTTC.

This clone appeared once. This chain uses TRBV9 with TRBJ2-3; the D is unclear. The CDR3 loop spans 13 amino acids. The ends were cut back, 1 base at V and 4 bases at J, with 7 bases in the middle. CDR1 is SGDLS, CDR2 YYNGEE, per germline. The CDR3 DNA sequence: TGTGCCAGCAGCGTAAGTCCCCCAGATACGCAGTATTTT. Its protein product is CASSVSPPDTQYF.

The chain employs TRBV28 and TRBJ2-2; 8 positions match TRBD2. Germline assignment: CDR1 MDHEN and CDR2 SYDVKM. The CDR3 covers 15 residues. V shed 3 bases, J shed 6 bases, and the junction held 6 bases outside the gene matches. Here the CDR3 reads CASSLMTGGAGELFF. The CDR3 DNA sequence: TGTGCCAGCAGTTTGATGACGGGAGGGGCCGGGGAGCTGTTTTTT.

The chain recombines TRBV2 with TRBJ2-1, with 7 bases identical to TRBD1. The V segment lost 3 bases and the J segment 10 bases; nucleotides outside the gene matches: 6. The CDR3 extends over 13 amino acids. Germline CDR1 SNHLY, CDR2 FYNNEI. The CDR3 DNA is TGTGCCAGCAGTGAGGGACAGTACAGGGAGCAGTTCTTC. This gives the protein CASSEGQYREQFF. The complete variable domain, with remaining parts taken from reference TRBV2 and TRBJ2-1, reads EPEVTQTPSHQVTQMGQEVILRCVPISNHLYFYWYRQILGQKVEFLVSFYNNEISEKSEIFDDQFSVERPDGSNFTLKIRSTKLEDSAMYFCASSEGQYREQFFGPGTRLTVL.

The chain links TRBV28 to TRBJ2-1; 8 nucleotides align to TRBD1. The V gene end was trimmed by 5 bases and the J gene end by 8 bases; junction bases not matched to a gene: 8. CDR3 length: 14 residues. The V gene's germline CDR1 is MDHEN and CDR2 SYDVKM. CDR3 residues: CASSNDRGAYEQFF. The CDR3 DNA sequence: TGTGCCAGCAGTAACGACAGGGGTGCATATGAGCAGTTCTTC.

The chain carries TRBV7-3 and TRBJ2-7, with a possible D match to TRBD1 (6 bases). Germline V gives CDR1 SGHTA, CDR2 FQGTGA. The CDR3 length is 11 residues. Trimming removed 6 bases at V and 5 bases at J, with 8 bases between. CDR3 region: CASSAGDEQYF. The CDR3 DNA follows: TGTGCCAGCAGTGCAGGGGACGAGCAGTACTTC.

V and J are TRBV3-1 (or the pseudogene TRBV3-2) and TRBJ1-1; a weak D match, TRBD1 (6 bases). The CDR3 totals 15 residues. Between the trimmed V and J ends, which lost 5 bases and 2 bases, there was a span of 15 bases. Germline lookup yields CDR1 LGHDT and CDR2 YNNKEL (reference sequence). This CDR3 is CASSSQYRVNTEAFF. CDR3 sequence (DNA): TGTGCCAGCAGCTCCCAGTACAGGGTTAACACTGAAGCTTTCTTT.

This clone was counted only a few times. The V gene is TRBV27, the J gene TRBJ2-5; possible D gene TRBD1, 6 bases. V dropped 8 bases and J dropped 0 bases, with 16 bases sitting between them. Germline loops: CDR1 MNHEY, CDR2 SMNVEV (reference sequence). The CDR3 is made up of 15 amino acids. DNA for the CDR3: TGTGCCAGCTCTTCTTGGACAGCAAACCAAGAGACCCAGTACTTC. Its translation is CASSSWTANQETQYF.

The V call is TRBV10-3, the J call TRBJ1-1; 7 bases line up with TRBD1. The germline CDR1 and CDR2 sequences are ENHRY and SYGVKD. V shed 6 bases and J 4 bases; nucleotides not matched to a gene: 2. CDR3 length: 12 amino acids. The CDR3 loop reads CAISSGGTEAFF. In DNA form, the CDR3 reads TGTGCCATCAGCTCAGGGGGCACTGAAGCTTTCTTT.

The chain carries TRBV5-1 and TRBJ1-6; D uncertain. Germline loops: CDR1 SGHRS, CDR2 YFSETQ. Trimming shortened V by 3 bases and J by 7 bases, and 17 bases separated the two germline ends. The CDR3 has 16 amino acids. Here the CDR3 reads CASSSFGSSGNSPLHF. The CDR3 nucleotides are TGCGCCAGCAGCTCATTCGGCTCTTCGGGGAATTCACCCCTCCACTTT.

V gene TRBV30 combines with J gene TRBJ2-7, with no clear D. The CDR3 sequence is 14 residues long. V was shortened by 2 bases and J by 0 bases, with 11 bases between the two germline ends. Germline V gene lookup returns CDR1 GTSNPN and CDR2 SVGIG (reference sequence). The CDR3 region has the DNA TGTGCCTGGAGTCCGCCATTGCTCTCCTACGAGCAGTACTTC. This sequence encodes CAWSPPLLSYEQYF.

In this sample, this clone turned up a few times. The chain joins TRBV19 to TRBJ1-3; the match to TRBD1 covers 7 bases. The trim removed 5 bases at V and 4 bases at J, leaving 11 bases unmatched. In germline, CDR1 is LNHDA, CDR2 SQIVND (reference sequence). This CDR3 spans 16 amino acids. This CDR3 is CASSFKKTGIGNTIYF. The CDR3, as DNA: TGTGCCAGTAGTTTCAAGAAGACAGGGATCGGAAACACCATATATTTT.